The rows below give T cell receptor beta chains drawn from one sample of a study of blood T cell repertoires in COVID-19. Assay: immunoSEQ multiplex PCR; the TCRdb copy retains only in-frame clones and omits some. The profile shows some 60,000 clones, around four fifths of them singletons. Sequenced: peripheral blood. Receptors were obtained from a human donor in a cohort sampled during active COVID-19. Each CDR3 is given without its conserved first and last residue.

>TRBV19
ASRATGENTEAF
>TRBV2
ASSGGQGARETQY
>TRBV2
ASSAVGGGTEAF
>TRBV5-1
ASTQQPEIQETQY
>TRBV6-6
ASQQGYGYT
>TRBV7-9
ASSTVDRATNTGELF
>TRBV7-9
ASSLAGGIGNTIY
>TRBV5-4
ASSPLDRVGEQF
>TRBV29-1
SVEDLRDTYTEAF
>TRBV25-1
ASSAGQNMGNQPQH
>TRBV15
ATSRGAAYNSPLH
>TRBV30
AWTRTGRKGNEQF